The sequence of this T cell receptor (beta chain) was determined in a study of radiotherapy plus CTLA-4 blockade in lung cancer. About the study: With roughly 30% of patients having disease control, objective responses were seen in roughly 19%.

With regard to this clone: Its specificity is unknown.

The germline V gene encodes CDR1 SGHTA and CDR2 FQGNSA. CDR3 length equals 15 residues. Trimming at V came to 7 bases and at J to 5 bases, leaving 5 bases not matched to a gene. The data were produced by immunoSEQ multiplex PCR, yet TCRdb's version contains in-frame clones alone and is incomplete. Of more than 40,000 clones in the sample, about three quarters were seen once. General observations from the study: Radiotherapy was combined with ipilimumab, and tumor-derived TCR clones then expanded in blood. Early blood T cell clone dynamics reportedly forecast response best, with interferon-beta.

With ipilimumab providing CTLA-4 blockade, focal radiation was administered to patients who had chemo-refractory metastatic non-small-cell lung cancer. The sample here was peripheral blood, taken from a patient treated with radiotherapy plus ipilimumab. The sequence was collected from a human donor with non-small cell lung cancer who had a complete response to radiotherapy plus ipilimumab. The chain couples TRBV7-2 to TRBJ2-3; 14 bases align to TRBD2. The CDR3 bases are TGTGCCAGCACCCGGACTAGCGGGAGGAAAGATACGCAGTATTTT. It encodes CASTRTSGRKDTQYF.